These T cell receptor beta chains were read from a single sample in a study of radiation and T cells in renal cell carcinoma. Produced via immunoSEQ multiplex PCR; TCRdb's table is partial and in-frame only. The sample carries around 75,000 clones, roughly 82% recorded once. This specimen consisted of blood, obtained from a patient whose treatment included radiotherapy and nephrectomy. Receptors originate from a man aged 55 to 70 with renal cell carcinoma. The CDR3 runs from the conserved cysteine through the conserved F or W. D genes are given only for firm matches. Clone size is shown for a subset of rows, as once, few, many or a class of expanded clone.

D gene | J gene | V gene | clone size | CDR3 protein | CDR3 DNA
TRBD2 | TRBJ2-7 | TRBV2 | - | CASRGPTSVAYEQYF | TGTGCCAGCAGAGGCCCTACTAGCGTCGCCTACGAGCAGTACTTC
- | TRBJ2-5 | TRBV5-4 | - | CAQSQAGVQETQYF | TGTGCCCAAAGTCAGGCAGGGGTCCAAGAGACCCAGTACTTC
- | TRBJ2-1 | TRBV2 | - | CASSGIRERDEQFF | TGTGCCAGCAGCGGTATTCGGGAGAGGGATGAGCAGTTCTTC
- | TRBJ2-7 | TRBV6-6 | once | CASSYPGERYEQYF | TGTGCCAGCAGTTACCCCGGGGAACGCTACGAGCAGTACTTC
TRBD1 | TRBJ1-6 | TRBV7-2 | - | CASSLRTGRFSRSPLHF | TGTGCCAGCAGCCTTAGGACAGGGAGGTTCTCACGCTCACCCCTCCACTTT
- | TRBJ2-3 | TRBV10-3 | once | CAISVSDTQYF | TGTGCCATCAGTGTTTCAGATACGCAGTATTTT
TRBD1 | TRBJ2-5 | TRBV28 | - | CASSFDRGGTETQYF | TGTGCCAGCAGTTTTGACAGGGGGGGAACGGAGACCCAGTACTTC
- | TRBJ2-3 | TRBV9 | - | CASSRGSSFPDTQYF | TGTGCCAGCAGTAGGGGCTCTTCTTTCCCAGATACGCAGTATTTT
- | TRBJ2-2 | TRBV21-1 | - | CASTAIETRDRETGELFF | TGTGCCAGCACCGCAATAGAAACCCGGGACAGGGAGACCGGGGAGCTGTTTTTT
- | TRBJ1-4 | TRBV5-4 | once | CASSSPRQGVEKLFF | TGTGCCAGCAGCTCGCCCCGGCAGGGAGTTGAAAAACTGTTTTTT
- | TRBJ2-1 | TRBV19 | - | CASSGNNEQFF | TGTGCCAGTAGTGGCAACAATGAGCAGTTCTTC
- | TRBJ1-4 | TRBV28 | - | CASSSVGATNEKLFF | TGTGCCAGCAGTTCGGTTGGGGCAACTAATGAAAAACTGTTTTTT
- | TRBJ1-2 | TRBV6-6 | - | CASSYSADIVGYTF | TGTGCCAGCAGTTACTCGGCCGACATCGTTGGCTACACCTTC
- | TRBJ2-3 | TRBV4-1 | - | CASSQYLQGTDTQYF | TGCGCCAGCAGCCAATACCTACAGGGAACAGATACGCAGTATTTT
- | TRBJ1-1 | TRBV19 | - | CASSTGLLTNTEAFF | TGTGCCAGTAGTACCGGATTACTGACGAACACTGAAGCTTTCTTT
- | TRBJ2-1 | TRBV12-5 | once | CASGPLVPFDEQFF | TGTGCTAGTGGGCCTTTGGTGCCATTCGATGAGCAGTTCTTC
- | TRBJ1-4 | TRBV18 | - | CASSEHNNEKLFF | TGTGCCAGCTCCGAGCACAATAATGAAAAACTGTTTTTT
- | TRBJ1-4 | TRBV2 | - | CASSALGIGEKLFF | TGTGCCAGCAGTGCGTTGGGGATCGGTGAAAAACTGTTTTTT
TRBD1 | TRBJ2-7 | TRBV6-1 | - | CATSWGQSYEQYF | TGTGCCACCTCATGGGGACAGTCCTACGAGCAGTACTTC
- | TRBJ2-1 | TRBV5-6 | - | CASSAWNNEQFF | TGTGCCAGCAGCGCGTGGAACAATGAGCAGTTCTTC
TRBD1 | TRBJ2-2 | TRBV4-1 | few | CASSQVPSRGLTGELFF | TGCGCCAGCAGCCAAGTACCGTCCAGGGGGCTTACCGGGGAGCTGTTTTTT
TRBD2 | TRBJ2-1 | TRBV7-2 | few | CASSLGLAGVGTGANEQFF | TGTGCCAGCAGCCTCGGACTAGCGGGAGTTGGGACGGGGGCCAATGAGCAGTTCTTC
- | TRBJ2-7 | TRBV28 | - | CASRVTGGNYEQYF | TGTGCCAGCAGGGTCACCGGAGGCAACTACGAGCAGTACTTC
- | TRBJ1-1 | TRBV4-3 | - | CASSLYRYMNTEAFF | TGCGCCAGCAGCCTCTACAGATACATGAACACTGAAGCTTTCTTT
TRBD2 | TRBJ2-5 | TRBV9 | - | CASSVGGAGVETQYF | TGTGCCAGCAGCGTAGGGGGAGCGGGAGTAGAGACCCAGTACTTC
- | TRBJ2-7 | TRBV6-5 | - | CASSYTADGYEQYF | TGTGCCAGCAGTTACACCGCGGACGGATACGAGCAGTACTTC
TRBD2 | TRBJ2-1 | TRBV6-5 | - | CASSRGTTYNEQFF | TGTGCCAGCAGCCGCGGGACTACCTACAATGAGCAGTTCTTC
- | TRBJ2-1 | TRBV29-1 | - | CSVGHDNEQFF | TGCAGCGTGGGACACGACAATGAGCAGTTCTTC
- | TRBJ2-1 | TRBV7-2 | - | CASTPSNYNEQFF | TGTGCCAGCACCCCTAGCAATTACAATGAGCAGTTCTTC
TRBD1 | TRBJ2-7 | TRBV19 | - | CASTPGQGLYEQYF | TGTGCCAGTACCCCGGGACAGGGGCTCTACGAGCAGTACTTC
- | TRBJ2-1 | TRBV27 | - | CASSWDTLQFF | TGTGCCAGCAGTTGGGACACTTTGCAGTTCTTC
TRBD1 | TRBJ1-2 | TRBV28 | - | CASKGQPYGYTF | TGTGCCAGCAAGGGACAGCCCTATGGCTACACCTTC
- | TRBJ2-1 | TRBV4-1 | - | CASSQVGPRGPRQFF | TGCGCCAGCAGCCAAGTTGGACCCCGGGGCCCACGACAGTTCTTC
- | TRBJ1-1 | TRBV5-1 | - | CASSADGEWGTEAFF | TGCGCCAGCAGCGCGGACGGGGAATGGGGCACTGAAGCTTTCTTT
TRBD2 | TRBJ2-7 | TRBV27 | - | CASSFGKDSGRFHEQYF | TGTGCCAGCAGTTTTGGGAAGGATAGCGGGAGGTTCCACGAGCAGTACTTC